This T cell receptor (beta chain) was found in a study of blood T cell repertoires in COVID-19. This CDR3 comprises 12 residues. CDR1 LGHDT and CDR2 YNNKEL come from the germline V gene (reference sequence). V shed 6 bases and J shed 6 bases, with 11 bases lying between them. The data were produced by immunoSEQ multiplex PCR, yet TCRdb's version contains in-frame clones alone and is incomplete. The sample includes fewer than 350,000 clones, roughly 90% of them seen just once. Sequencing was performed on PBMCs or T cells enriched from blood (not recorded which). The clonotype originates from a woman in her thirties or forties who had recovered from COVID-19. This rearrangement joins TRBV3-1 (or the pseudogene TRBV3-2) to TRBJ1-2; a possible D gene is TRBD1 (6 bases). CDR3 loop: CASRPRGNGYTF. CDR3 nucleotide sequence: TGTGCCAGCAGACCCAGGGGCAATGGCTACACCTTC.